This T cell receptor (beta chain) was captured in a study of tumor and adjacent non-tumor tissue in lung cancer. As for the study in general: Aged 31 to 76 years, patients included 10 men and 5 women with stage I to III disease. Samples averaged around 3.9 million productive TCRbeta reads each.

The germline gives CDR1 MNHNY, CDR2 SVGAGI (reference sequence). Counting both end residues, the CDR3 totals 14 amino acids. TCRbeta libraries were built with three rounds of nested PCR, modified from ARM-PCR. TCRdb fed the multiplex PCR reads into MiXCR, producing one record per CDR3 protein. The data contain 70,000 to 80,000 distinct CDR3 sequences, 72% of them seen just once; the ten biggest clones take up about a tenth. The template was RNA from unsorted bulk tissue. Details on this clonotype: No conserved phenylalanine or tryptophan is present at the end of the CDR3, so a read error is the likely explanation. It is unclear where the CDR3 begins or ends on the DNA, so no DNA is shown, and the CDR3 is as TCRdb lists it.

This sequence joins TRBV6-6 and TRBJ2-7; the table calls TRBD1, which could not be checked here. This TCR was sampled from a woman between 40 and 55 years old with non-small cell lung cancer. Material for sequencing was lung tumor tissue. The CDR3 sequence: CASNARDRVPEQHI.